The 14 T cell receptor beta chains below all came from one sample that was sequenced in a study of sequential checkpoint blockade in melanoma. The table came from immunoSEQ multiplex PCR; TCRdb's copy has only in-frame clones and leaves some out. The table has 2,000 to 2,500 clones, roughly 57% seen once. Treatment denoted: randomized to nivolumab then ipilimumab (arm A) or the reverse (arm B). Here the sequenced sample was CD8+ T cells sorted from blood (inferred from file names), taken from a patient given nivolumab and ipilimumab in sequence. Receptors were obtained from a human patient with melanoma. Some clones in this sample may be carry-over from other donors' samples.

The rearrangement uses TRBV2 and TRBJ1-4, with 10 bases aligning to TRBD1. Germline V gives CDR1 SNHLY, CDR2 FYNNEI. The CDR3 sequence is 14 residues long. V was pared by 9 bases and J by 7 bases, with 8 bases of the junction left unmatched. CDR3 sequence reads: CARGTDRGTEKLFF. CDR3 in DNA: TGTGCCAGGGGAACGGACAGGGGGACTGAAAAACTGTTTTTT.

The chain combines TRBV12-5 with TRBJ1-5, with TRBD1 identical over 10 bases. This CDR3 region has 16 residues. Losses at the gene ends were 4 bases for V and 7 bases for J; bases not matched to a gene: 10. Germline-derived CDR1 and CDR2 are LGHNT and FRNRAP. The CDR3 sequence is CASGSEGDRGWQPQHF. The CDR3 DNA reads TGTGCTAGTGGTTCCGAGGGGGACAGGGGTTGGCAGCCCCAGCATTTT.

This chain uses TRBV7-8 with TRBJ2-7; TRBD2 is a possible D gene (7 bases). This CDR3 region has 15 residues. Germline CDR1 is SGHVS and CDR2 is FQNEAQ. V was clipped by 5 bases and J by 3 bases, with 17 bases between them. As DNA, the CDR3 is TGTGCCAGCAGCCGACACAGGGACTACTTCTACGAGCAGTACTTC. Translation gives CASSRHRDYFYEQYF.

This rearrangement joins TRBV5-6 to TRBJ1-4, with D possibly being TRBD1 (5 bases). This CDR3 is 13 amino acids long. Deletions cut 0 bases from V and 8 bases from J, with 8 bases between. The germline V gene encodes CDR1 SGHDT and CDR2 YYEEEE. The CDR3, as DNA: TGTGCCAGCAGCTTGGGGACAAACGAAAAACTGTTTTTT. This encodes CASSLGTNEKLFF.

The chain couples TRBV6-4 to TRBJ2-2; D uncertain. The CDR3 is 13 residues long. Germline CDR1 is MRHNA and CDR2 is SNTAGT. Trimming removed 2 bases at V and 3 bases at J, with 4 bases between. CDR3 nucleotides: TGTGCCAGCAGTGACCAGGACACCGGGGAGCTGTTTTTT. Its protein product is CASSDQDTGELFF.

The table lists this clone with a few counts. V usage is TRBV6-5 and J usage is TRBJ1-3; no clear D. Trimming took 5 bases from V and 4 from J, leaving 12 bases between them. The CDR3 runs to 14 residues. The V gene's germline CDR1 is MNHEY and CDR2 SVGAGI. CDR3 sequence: CASSGEVDGNTIYF. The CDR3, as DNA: TGTGCCAGCAGTGGGGAGGTGGACGGAAACACCATATATTTT.

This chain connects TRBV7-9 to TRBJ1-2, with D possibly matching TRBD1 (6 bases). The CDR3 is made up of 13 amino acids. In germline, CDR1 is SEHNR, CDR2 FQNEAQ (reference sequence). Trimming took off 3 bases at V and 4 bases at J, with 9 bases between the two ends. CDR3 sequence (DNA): TGTGCCAGCAGCTTGGACAGACTCTATGGCTACACCTTC. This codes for CASSLDRLYGYTF. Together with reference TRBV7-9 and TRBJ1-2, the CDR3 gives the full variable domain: DTGVSQNPRHKITKRGQNVTFRCDPISEHNRLYWYRQTLGQGPEFLTYFQNEAQLEKSRLLSDRFSAERPKGSFSTLEIQRTEQGDSAMYLCASSLDRLYGYTFGSGTRLTVV.

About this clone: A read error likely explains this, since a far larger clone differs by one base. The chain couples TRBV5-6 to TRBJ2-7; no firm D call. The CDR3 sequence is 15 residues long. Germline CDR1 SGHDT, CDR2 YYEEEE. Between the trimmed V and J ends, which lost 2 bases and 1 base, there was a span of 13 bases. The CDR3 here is CASSFSLAYSYEQYF. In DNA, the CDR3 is TGTGCCAGCAGCTTTAGCTTGGCTTATTCCTACGAGCAGTACTTC.

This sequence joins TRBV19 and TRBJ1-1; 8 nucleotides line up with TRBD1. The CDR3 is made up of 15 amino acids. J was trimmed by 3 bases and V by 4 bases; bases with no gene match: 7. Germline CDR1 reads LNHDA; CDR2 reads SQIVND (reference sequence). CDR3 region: CASSTSDRGDTEAFF. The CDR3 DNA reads TGTGCCAGTAGTACCTCAGACAGGGGTGACACTGAAGCTTTCTTT. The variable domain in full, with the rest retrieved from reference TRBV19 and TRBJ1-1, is DGGITQSPKYLFRKEGQNVTLSCEQNLNHDAMYWYRQDPGQGLRLIYYSQIVNDFQKGDIAEGYSVSREKKESFPLTVTSAQKNPTAFYLCASSTSDRGDTEAFFGQGTRLTVV.

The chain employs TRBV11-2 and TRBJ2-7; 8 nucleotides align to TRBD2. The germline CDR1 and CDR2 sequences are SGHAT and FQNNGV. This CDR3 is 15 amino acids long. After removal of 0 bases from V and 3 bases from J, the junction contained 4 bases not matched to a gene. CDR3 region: CASSLEGTRGYEQYF. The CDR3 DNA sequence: TGTGCCAGCAGCTTAGAGGGGACTAGGGGCTACGAGCAGTACTTC.

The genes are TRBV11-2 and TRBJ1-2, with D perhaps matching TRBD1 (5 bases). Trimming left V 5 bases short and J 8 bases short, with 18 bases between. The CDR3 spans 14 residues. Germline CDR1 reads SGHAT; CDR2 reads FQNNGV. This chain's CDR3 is CASSPAGQVKGYTF. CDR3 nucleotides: TGTGCCAGCAGCCCCGCGGGGCAGGTTAAAGGCTACACCTTC.

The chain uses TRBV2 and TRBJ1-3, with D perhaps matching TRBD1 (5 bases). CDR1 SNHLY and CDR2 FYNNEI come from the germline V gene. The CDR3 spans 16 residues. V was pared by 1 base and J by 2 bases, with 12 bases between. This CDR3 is CASSEVGDLAGNTIYF. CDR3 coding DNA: TGTGCCAGCAGTGAAGTGGGGGACTTGGCTGGAAACACCATATATTTT.

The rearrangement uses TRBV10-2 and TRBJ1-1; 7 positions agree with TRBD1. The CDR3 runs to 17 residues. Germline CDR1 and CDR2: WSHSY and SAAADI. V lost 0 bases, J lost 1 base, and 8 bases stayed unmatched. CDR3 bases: TGCGCCAGCAGTGAGTCTTGGAGTGGGACAGAGAACACTGAAGCTTTCTTT. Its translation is CASSESWSGTENTEAFF.

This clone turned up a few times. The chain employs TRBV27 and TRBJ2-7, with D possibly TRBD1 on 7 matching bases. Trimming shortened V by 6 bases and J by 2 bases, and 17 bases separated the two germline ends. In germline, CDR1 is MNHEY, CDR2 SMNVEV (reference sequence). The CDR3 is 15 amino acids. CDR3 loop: CASRMQGGLAYEQYF. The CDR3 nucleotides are TGTGCCAGCAGAATGCAGGGGGGCCTAGCCTACGAGCAGTACTTC.